The 32 T cell receptor beta chains presented below share a single source sample, sequenced in a study of beta chain features in type 1 diabetes. As every portion of the isolated RNA was reverse transcribed, the sequencing read expressed TCRB transcripts. Sequenced by immunoSEQ multiplex PCR; TCRdb stores in-frame clones only, minus some. The sample carries about 47,000 clones, roughly 48% recorded once. The study's findings and limits: Moderate yet significant TCRB CDR3 shortening was seen in Type 1 diabetes patients in all four CD4+ subsets.

No antigens are known for them. Sequencing input: stem cell memory CD4+ T cells from blood. Receptors were obtained from a man aged 25 to 40 with type 1 diabetes.

The rearrangement links TRBV9 to TRBJ2-7, with a tentative D call TRBD2 (5 bases). CDR1 SGDLS and CDR2 YYNGEE come from the germline V gene. This CDR3 is 14 amino acids long. Trimming cost V 0 bases and J 1 base, with 8 bases left between them. The DNA of the CDR3 is TGTGCCAGCAGCGTAGCAACTAGTTCCTACGAGCAGTACTTC. Translation gives CASSVATSSYEQYF.

The rearrangement joins TRBV10-3 to TRBJ1-2; 7 nucleotides match TRBD1. The germline V gene encodes CDR1 ENHRY and CDR2 SYGVKD. V trimming: 2 bases; J trimming: 4 bases; junction bases outside the gene matches: 4. This CDR3 comprises 14 residues. The CDR3 region has the DNA TGTGCCATCAGTGAGGGGGACAGCTCCTATGGCTACACCTTC. Translation: CAISEGDSSYGYTF.

This clone was found a few times. The chain links TRBV9 to TRBJ2-3, with TRBD2 matching 11 bases. In germline, CDR1 is SGDLS, CDR2 YYNGEE. V trimming: 5 bases; J trimming: 4 bases; junction bases outside the gene matches: 6. The CDR3 totals 15 residues. CDR3 protein: CASSPGTSGADTQYF. The DNA of the CDR3 is TGTGCCAGCAGTCCCGGGACTAGCGGCGCAGATACGCAGTATTTT.

V is TRBV19 and J is TRBJ1-2; perhaps TRBD1 as D (5 bases). V was trimmed by 8 bases and J by 1 base, leaving 17 bases between them. Per the germline V gene, CDR1 is LNHDA and CDR2 is SQIVND (reference sequence). This CDR3 contains 15 residues. The chain's CDR3 is CASVPQATNNYGYTF. CDR3 in DNA: TGTGCCAGTGTACCACAGGCGACCAATAACTATGGCTACACCTTC.

This clone came up a few times. The chain has TRBV7-8 and TRBJ2-3; TRBD2 aligns across 7 bases. CDR3 length equals 15 residues. The junction had 5 bases not matched to a gene; V was cut back by 5 bases and J by 0 bases. Germline V gene data show CDR1 as SGHVS and CDR2 as FQNEAQ. The CDR3 DNA is TGTGCCAGCAGCCCGTCTAGCGGTAGCACAGATACGCAGTATTTT. It is translated as CASSPSSGSTDTQYF. Together with reference TRBV7-8 and TRBJ2-3, the CDR3 gives the full variable domain: GAGVSQSPRYKVAKRGQDVALRCDPISGHVSLFWYQQALGQGPEFLTYFQNEAQLDKSGLPSDRFFAERPEGSVSTLKIQRTQQEDSAVYLCASSPSSGSTDTQYFGPGTRLTVL.

CDR3 bases: TGTGCCAGCAGCTTACTTGGGGGACTACAAGAGACCCAGTACTTC. This encodes CASSLLGGLQETQYF. The chain combines TRBV7-9 with TRBJ2-5, with TRBD2 matching over 7 bases. CDR1 is SEHNR, CDR2 FQNEAQ, per germline (reference sequence). Germline trimming cut 2 bases from V and 2 bases from J; bases unmatched to any gene: 5. The CDR3 is 15 residues long.

This clone occurred a few times. The J gene is TRBJ2-1, the V gene TRBV21-1; the tabulated D call, TRBD1, remains unverified against the DNA. TRBV21-1 is a listed pseudogene. CDR3 length: 14 amino acids. CDR3 nucleotides: TGTGCCAGCAGCCCGGGACAGGGGTGCAATGAGCAGTTCTTC. Protein: CASSPGQGCNEQFF.

For the CDR3, the DNA is TGTGCCAGCTGCTTCGGGACAACTATCTACGAGCAGTACTTC. Protein product: CASCFGTTIYEQYF. The chain uses TRBV6-6 and TRBJ2-7, with D possibly TRBD1 on 6 matching bases. Germline-derived CDR1 and CDR2 are MNHNY and SVGAGI (reference sequence). CDR3 length: 14 amino acids. The germline V and J ends were trimmed by 8 bases and 3 bases, with 17 bases remaining between them.

This clone has only a few counts. The chain recombines TRBV15 with TRBJ2-1, with 9 bases lining up with TRBD2. In germline, CDR1 is LNHNV, CDR2 YYDKDF (reference sequence). With V trimmed by 1 base and J by 6 bases, 4 bases remained unmatched. This CDR3 has 15 residues. The CDR3 nucleotides are TGTGCCACCAGCAGAGGTAGCGGGAGCTTCAATGAGCAGTTCTTC. The encoded protein is CATSRGSGSFNEQFF.

The chain carries TRBV6-1 and TRBJ1-1; the D is unclear. Trimming cost V 7 bases and J 9 bases, with 3 bases left between them. The CDR3 spans 8 residues. The V gene's germline CDR1 is MNHNS and CDR2 SASEGT. The CDR3 DNA reads as TGTGCCAGCATAAAAGCTTTCTTT. Protein: CASIKAFF.

Concerning this clone: Sequence at one end of the junction differs from germline and may be a read error. This sequence joins TRBV7-7 and TRBJ2-7; D is perhaps TRBD2 (5 bases). The CDR3 sequence is 13 residues long. Germline values: CDR1 SSHAT, CDR2 FNYEAQ (reference sequence). CDR3 nucleotides: TGTGCTAGCAGCTTAGAGGGTGGGAGCGAGCAGTACTTC. It translates to CASSLEGGSEQYF.

The V and J genes are TRBV6-6 and TRBJ2-7; TRBD2 is a possible D gene (5 bases). Germline loops: CDR1 MNHNY, CDR2 SVGAGI (reference sequence). V was pared by 6 bases and J by 6 bases, with 12 bases between. The length of the CDR3 is 12 residues. CDR3 protein: CASRSLAREQYF. The CDR3 DNA is TGTGCCAGCAGATCTCTAGCCCGCGAGCAGTACTTC.

The gene calls are TRBV19 and TRBJ2-3; TRBD1 matches 7 bases. With V trimmed by 3 bases and J by 4 bases, 7 bases remained unmatched. This CDR3 is built from 15 residues. CDR1 is LNHDA and CDR2 is SQIVND in the germline V gene (reference sequence). CDR3: CASSIRQGQADTQYF. The CDR3 nucleotides are TGTGCCAGTAGTATCCGACAGGGCCAAGCAGATACGCAGTATTTT.

The chain has TRBV7-2 and TRBJ2-1; perhaps TRBD2 as D (6 bases). Per germline, CDR1 SGHTA and CDR2 FQGNSA. V lost 1 base, J lost 8 bases, and 9 bases lay in between. The CDR3 runs 13 residues. CDR3 bases: TGTGCCAGCAGCTTAGGCCCTAGCGATGAGCAGTTCTTC. It specifies CASSLGPSDEQFF.

This sequence joins TRBV7-2 and TRBJ2-7, with 8 bases that match TRBD2. Germline CDR1 is SGHTA and CDR2 is FQGNSA. The CDR3 length is 14 residues. The junction had 3 bases not matched to a gene; V was cut back by 4 bases and J by 1 base. CDR3 amino acids: CASSSGGGSYEQYF. DNA of the CDR3: TGTGCCAGCAGCTCGGGGGGGGGATCCTACGAGCAGTACTTC.

The table lists this clone with a few counts. The V call is TRBV2, the J call TRBJ2-3; no clear D. There are 13 residues in the CDR3. The V and J ends lost 5 bases and 0 bases respectively, with 6 bases between them. Germline V lookup: CDR1 SNHLY, CDR2 FYNNEI. The CDR3 nucleotides read TGTGCCAGCAGTCCACTTAGCACAGATACGCAGTATTTT. It translates to CASSPLSTDTQYF. Based on the CDR3 plus reference TRBV2 and TRBJ2-3, the full variable domain is EPEVTQTPSHQVTQMGQEVILRCVPISNHLYFYWYRQILGQKVEFLVSFYNNEISEKSEIFDDQFSVERPDGSNFTLKIRSTKLEDSAMYFCASSPLSTDTQYFGPGTRLTVL.

The CDR3 loop is CASSPRRLAGYEQYF. CDR3 in DNA: TGTGCCAGCAGCCCCCGAAGACTAGCGGGTTACGAGCAGTACTTC. The V and J genes are TRBV6-6 and TRBJ2-7; 10 bases map to TRBD2. CDR1 and CDR2 from the germline V gene are MNHNY and SVGAGI (reference sequence). This CDR3 region has 15 residues. Germline trimming cut 6 bases from V and 4 bases from J; bases unmatched to any gene: 9.

This clone was found a few times. The chain has TRBV7-3 and TRBJ2-3; 7 bases are shared with TRBD1. The CDR3 runs to 14 residues. Trimming cost V 1 base and J 4 bases; bases outside gene matches: 2. CDR1 is SGHTA and CDR2 is FQGTGA in the germline V gene. The CDR3 DNA is TGTGCCAGCAGCTTAAGACAGGGTGCAGATACGCAGTATTTT. It is translated as CASSLRQGADTQYF.

The table lists this clone with a few counts. V is TRBV18 and J is TRBJ2-1, with D unclear. Trimming removed 2 bases from V and 6 bases from J, with 8 bases in between. The CDR3 is 13 amino acids. CDR1 is KGHSH and CDR2 is LQKENI in the germline V gene. In DNA form, the CDR3 reads TGTGCCAGCTCACCATACAGCCTCAATGAGCAGTTCTTC. This sequence encodes CASSPYSLNEQFF.

CDR3 coding DNA: TGTGCCAGCATCGGGGGGACCTACAATGAGCAGTTCTTC. Translating gives CASIGGTYNEQFF. The chain uses TRBV2 and TRBJ2-1; 7 positions agree with TRBD2. V shed 7 bases, J shed 2 bases, and the junction held 2 bases outside the gene matches. CDR3 size: 13 residues. Germline CDR1 and CDR2: SNHLY and FYNNEI.

The rearrangement uses TRBV19 and TRBJ2-1, with D maybe TRBD2 (7 bases). CDR1 is LNHDA and CDR2 is SQIVND in the germline V gene (reference sequence). Trimming took off 5 bases at V and 10 bases at J, with 24 bases between the two ends. CDR3 size: 16 residues. This CDR3 is CASSSPGLRRGGEQFF. The CDR3 DNA follows: TGTGCCAGTAGTTCGCCGGGACTAAGACGAGGGGGAGAGCAGTTCTTC.

The rearrangement links TRBV20-1 to TRBJ2-7; 10 nucleotides line up with TRBD2. J lost 7 bases, V lost 7 bases, and 4 bases had no gene match. The CDR3 is 11 residues long. Germline CDR1 is DFQATT and CDR2 is SNEGSKA (reference sequence). CDR3 in DNA: TGCAGTGTTGCTAGCGGGAGTGAGCAGTACTTC. It specifies CSVASGSEQYF.

The chain carries TRBV5-1 and TRBJ2-3, with 7 bases lining up with TRBD1. Germline CDR1 SGHRS, CDR2 YFSETQ. This CDR3 is 15 amino acids long. J gave up 3 bases and V 1 base, and 5 bases lay outside the gene matches. CDR3 amino acids: CASSLSGQSTDTQYF. The CDR3 DNA reads as TGCGCCAGCAGCTTGTCGGGACAGTCGACAGATACGCAGTATTTT.

This clone was detected once. The chain carries TRBV5-1 and TRBJ1-4; TRBD1 agrees at 8 bases. The trim removed 1 base at V and 5 bases at J, leaving 10 bases unmatched. The CDR3 runs 17 residues. In germline, CDR1 is SGHRS, CDR2 YFSETQ. Here the CDR3 DNA reads TGCGCCAGCAGCTTGTTGGATTCTTACAGGGGGAATGAAAAACTGTTTTTT. Encoded protein: CASSLLDSYRGNEKLFF.

The chain links TRBV7-2 to TRBJ2-7, with TRBD2 matching 10 bases. The CDR3 contains 18 residues. Germline lookup yields CDR1 SGHTA and CDR2 FQGNSA. The J segment lost 4 bases and the V segment lost 0 bases, leaving 12 bases of the junction unmatched. The CDR3 sequence is CASSLAGIAGGPRYEQYF. The CDR3 DNA reads TGTGCCAGCAGCTTAGCGGGAATAGCGGGAGGCCCTCGGTACGAGCAGTACTTC.

DNA of the CDR3: TGTGCCAGCAGCTTGAGCTGGACAGGGGACAATGAGCAGTTCTTC. Translation gives CASSLSWTGDNEQFF. The chain is built from TRBV7-2 and TRBJ2-1, with 9 positions matching TRBD1. Trimming took 3 bases from V and 5 from J; bases not matched to a gene: 5. From germline, CDR1 is SGHTA and CDR2 FQGNSA. This CDR3 is built from 15 residues.

This clone was seen more than once but under ten times. The gene calls are TRBV6-1 and TRBJ2-7; TRBD1 is a possible D gene (6 bases). The CDR3 is 13 amino acids. Trimming removed 6 bases at V and 3 bases at J, with 12 bases between. CDR1 and CDR2 (germline): MNHNS, SASEGT. The CDR3 nucleotides read TGTGCCAGCAGCCCGGGACAAGACTACGAGCAGTACTTC. Translating gives CASSPGQDYEQYF.

The rearrangement links TRBV5-4 to TRBJ1-4; possible D gene TRBD1, 5 bases. The V gene lost 1 base and the J gene lost 3 bases, with 7 bases spanning the gap. Germline loops: CDR1 SGHNT, CDR2 YYREEE (reference sequence). This CDR3 has 14 amino acids. In nucleotides, the CDR3 is TGTGCCAGCAGCTTGAGGGGCGCTAATGAAAAACTGTTTTTT. This encodes CASSLRGANEKLFF.

V is TRBV6-5 and J is TRBJ2-7; the D gene is possibly TRBD2 (6 bases). Germline V CDR1 and CDR2: MNHEY, SVGAGI. The V end lost 4 bases, the J end lost 4 bases, and 11 bases lay between the germline ends. The CDR3 runs 13 residues. The CDR3 protein is CASSSTRMYEQYF. Here the CDR3 DNA reads TGTGCCAGCAGTTCGACTAGAATGTACGAGCAGTACTTC.

This clone was found once. The chain joins TRBV6-1 to TRBJ1-1; D unresolved. The CDR3 is 15 residues long. Germline CDR1 reads MNHNS; CDR2 reads SASEGT. Trimming took off 0 bases at V and 6 bases at J, with 14 bases between the two ends. CDR3 in amino acids: CASSEAWQFSSEAFF. CDR3 coding DNA: TGTGCCAGCAGTGAAGCGTGGCAGTTTAGCTCTGAAGCTTTCTTT.

This clone was seen only a few times. This chain uses TRBV10-3 with TRBJ1-5, with a possible D match to TRBD1 (5 bases). The CDR3 sequence is 14 residues long. The germline V gene encodes CDR1 ENHRY and CDR2 SYGVKD. Trimming took 0 bases from V and 6 from J, leaving 9 bases between them. For the CDR3, the DNA is TGTGCCATCAGTGAGTCGGGGGGTTTTCAGCCCCAGCATTTT. Protein: CAISESGGFQPQHF.

The chain uses TRBV19 and TRBJ1-1; perhaps TRBD1 as D (6 bases). This CDR3 comprises 11 residues. V was clipped by 10 bases and J by 3 bases, with 9 bases between them. Germline values: CDR1 LNHDA, CDR2 SQIVND (reference sequence). For the CDR3, the DNA is TGTGCCACCTACAGGGACACTGAAGCTTTCTTT. Translating it yields CATYRDTEAFF.